The 28 T cell receptor beta chains below were found in one sample sequenced in a study of T cell therapy after organ transplantation. The time point denotes: 4-8 weeks after completion of therapy. For these receptors, no antigen is known. Sequencing was performed with immunoSEQ multiplex PCR; in TCRdb, only in-frame clones are kept and a portion is missing. Here the sample spans 20,000 or so clones, 81% being singletons. Sequenced here: CD8+ T cells from blood, sampled after autologous CMV-specific T cell therapy. These TCRs come from a human patient who had received a solid organ transplant and had CMV disease. Part of the T cells may come from the graft donor.

To note about this clone: Other DNA sequences in the sample encode the same CDR3. The chain couples TRBV19 to TRBJ1-5; possibly TRBD1 for D (5 bases). This CDR3 is 15 amino acids long. V lost 3 bases to trimming and J lost 1 base, with 10 bases between them. Germline V gene lookup returns CDR1 LNHDA and CDR2 SQIVND (reference sequence). As DNA, the CDR3 is TGTGCCAGTAGTATCACACAGGAAAGCAATCAGCCCCAGCATTTT. Its protein product is CASSITQESNQPQHF.

The V call is TRBV5-1, the J call TRBJ2-1; 7 bases align to TRBD1. Germline CDR1 and CDR2: SGHRS and YFSETQ. V gave up 0 bases and J gave up 2 bases; unmatched junction bases: 2. This CDR3 comprises 15 residues. CDR3 loop: CASSLDRGPYNEQFF. The DNA of the CDR3 is TGCGCCAGCAGCTTGGACAGGGGACCCTACAATGAGCAGTTCTTC.

This chain joins TRBV11-2 and TRBJ1-1; TRBD1 might be the D (5 bases). The CDR3 totals 14 residues. The V and J ends lost 2 bases and 3 bases respectively, with 10 bases between them. The germline V gene encodes CDR1 SGHAT and CDR2 FQNNGV. CDR3 DNA: TGTGCCAGCAGCTTATCGGGACGGGACACTGAAGCTTTCTTT. Translation gives CASSLSGRDTEAFF.

The chain is built from TRBV4-3 and TRBJ1-2; D gene unclear. Germline CDR1 and CDR2: LGHNA and YSLEER. The CDR3 covers 15 residues. V was clipped by 1 base and J by 6 bases, with 15 bases between them. The CDR3 DNA reads as TGCGCCAGCAGCCAAGGGTGGAACAGTTTCGATGGCTACACCTTC. It encodes CASSQGWNSFDGYTF.

This clone was counted once. J is TRBJ2-7 and V is TRBV5-4, with a tentative D call TRBD1 (6 bases). Germline values: CDR1 SGHNT, CDR2 YYREEE (reference sequence). This CDR3 is built from 12 residues. Deletions cut 4 bases from V and 4 bases from J, with 9 bases between. The chain's CDR3 is CASSQGKYEQYF. In DNA form, the CDR3 reads TGTGCCAGCAGCCAGGGGAAATACGAGCAGTACTTC.

This chain joins TRBV11-2 and TRBJ1-5; unclear D gene. Trimming pared 5 bases from V and 0 bases from J, leaving 11 bases between. Germline assignment: CDR1 SGHAT and CDR2 FQNNGV. CDR3 size: 15 residues. The CDR3 spells CASSREPYSNQPQHF. The CDR3 region has the DNA TGTGCCAGCAGCAGGGAGCCTTATAGCAATCAGCCCCAGCATTTT.

This clone counts as medium-sized. V and J are TRBV6-4 and TRBJ2-3; 9 nucleotides align to TRBD2. Germline V gene sequence: CDR1 MRHNA, CDR2 SNTAGT. J gave up 4 bases and V 0 bases, and 2 bases lay outside the gene matches. The CDR3 is made up of 15 amino acids. In DNA form, the CDR3 reads TGTGCCAGCAGTGACTCTAGCGGGGGCCCAGATACGCAGTATTTT. This codes for CASSDSSGGPDTQYF.

This clone came up a few times. This chain joins TRBV4-3 and TRBJ1-1, with 8 bases lining up with TRBD1. J lost 1 base, V lost 4 bases, and 8 bases had no gene match. The CDR3 extends over 16 amino acids. CDR1 and CDR2 from the germline V gene are LGHNA and YSLEER. Written as DNA, the CDR3 is TGCGCCAGCAGCCCGAAAACCGGGACAGGGAACACTGAAGCTTTCTTT. Protein product: CASSPKTGTGNTEAFF.

The CDR3: CAWGDNYEQYF. The CDR3 nucleotides read TGTGCCTGGGGGGACAACTACGAGCAGTACTTC. This sequence joins TRBV30 and TRBJ2-7; perhaps TRBD1 as D (6 bases). There are 11 residues in the CDR3. CDR1 is GTSNPN and CDR2 is SVGIG in the germline V gene (reference sequence). V lost 5 bases, J lost 3 bases, and 8 bases lay in between.

This chain connects TRBV5-5 to TRBJ1-1, with 10 bases lining up with TRBD1. The CDR3 has 14 amino acids. V shed 4 bases, J shed 5 bases, and the junction held 5 bases outside the gene matches. Germline CDR1 is SGHKS and CDR2 is YYEKEE (reference sequence). This chain's CDR3 is CASSTGQGTTEAFF. CDR3 DNA sequence: TGTGCCAGCAGCACGGGACAGGGGACGACTGAAGCTTTCTTT.

This clone was picked up a small number of times. The V gene is TRBV6-5, the J gene TRBJ2-7, with D uncertain. Deletions cut 2 bases from V and 2 bases from J, with 1 base between. This CDR3 is 11 amino acids long. Per the germline V gene, CDR1 is MNHEY and CDR2 is SVGAGI. The CDR3 DNA reads TGTGCCAGCAGTTACGCCTACGAGCAGTACTTC. Translated: CASSYAYEQYF.

The genes are TRBV11-2 and TRBJ2-3; D is unresolved. Germline V gene sequence: CDR1 SGHAT, CDR2 FQNNGV. Between the trimmed V and J ends, which lost 3 bases and 4 bases, there was a span of 2 bases. The CDR3 loop spans 11 amino acids. CDR3 nucleotide sequence: TGTGCCAGCAGCTTCCCAGATACGCAGTATTTT. As protein: CASSFPDTQYF. Full variable domain (rest looked up from reference TRBV11-2 and TRBJ2-3): EAGVAQSPRYKIIEKRQSVAFWCNPISGHATLYWYQQILGQGPKLLIQFQNNGVVDDSQLPKDRFSAERLKGVDSTLKIQPAKLEDSAVYLCASSFPDTQYFGPGTRLTVL.

As DNA, the CDR3 is TGCGCCGGACAACAGGAACTAAACACTGAAGCTTTCTTT. Translating it yields CAGQQELNTEAFF. The gene calls are TRBV10-2 and TRBJ1-1, with D maybe TRBD1 (5 bases). V lost 11 bases, J lost 2 bases, and 15 bases lay in between. Per the germline V gene, CDR1 is WSHSY and CDR2 is SAAADI. The CDR3 contains 13 residues.

This rearrangement joins TRBV13 to TRBJ2-5; D perhaps matches TRBD2 (5 bases). The germline gives CDR1 PRHDT, CDR2 FYEKMQ (reference sequence). This CDR3 comprises 15 residues. Trimming left V 5 bases short and J 1 base short, with 14 bases between. This CDR3 reads CASSVTGIRQETQYF. CDR3 nucleotide sequence: TGTGCCAGCAGCGTCACCGGGATCCGCCAAGAGACCCAGTACTTC.

The chain links TRBV29-1 to TRBJ2-7, with a weak D call TRBD1 (6 bases). CDR3 size: 12 residues. The ends were cut back, 6 bases at V and 2 bases at J, with 11 bases in the middle. From germline, CDR1 is SQVTM and CDR2 ANQGSEA. CDR3 nucleotide sequence: TGCAGCGTGCTTACAGGGACCTACGAGCAGTACTTC. Its protein product is CSVLTGTYEQYF.

V gene TRBV10-3 combines with J gene TRBJ1-1; weak D call: TRBD1 (6 bases). The CDR3 loop spans 14 amino acids. Germline V gene data show CDR1 as ENHRY and CDR2 as SYGVKD. V lost 2 bases, J lost 0 bases, and 7 bases lay in between. The CDR3 protein is CAISEQGMNTEAFF. CDR3 bases: TGTGCCATCAGTGAGCAGGGGATGAACACTGAAGCTTTCTTT.

The chain is built from TRBV7-9 and TRBJ2-1; the D is unclear. The germline gives CDR1 SEHNR, CDR2 FQNEAQ (reference sequence). The CDR3 loop spans 12 amino acids. The ends were cut back, 5 bases at V and 6 bases at J, with 8 bases in the middle. CDR3 in amino acids: CASSQDSNEQFF. DNA for the CDR3: TGTGCCAGCAGCCAAGATAGCAATGAGCAGTTCTTC.

This clone has more than one count but fewer than ten. The gene calls are TRBV4-2 and TRBJ1-1; 11 positions agree with TRBD1. This CDR3 spans 17 amino acids. V trimming: 2 bases; J trimming: 0 bases; junction bases outside the gene matches: 5. The germline CDR1 and CDR2 sequences are LGHNA and YNFKEQ. This CDR3 reads CASSQWGQGDMNTEAFF. The CDR3 DNA follows: TGTGCCAGCAGCCAATGGGGACAGGGGGACATGAACACTGAAGCTTTCTTT.

This clone was seen more than once but under ten times. This chain links TRBV5-4 with TRBJ2-6; the D gene could be TRBD1 or TRBD2 (5 bases each). Germline V gene data show CDR1 as SGHNT and CDR2 as YYREEE (reference sequence). CDR3 size: 19 residues. The V end was cut by 0 bases, the J end by 2 bases, with 18 bases between. CDR3 bases: TGTGCCAGCAGCTTGGGTTCAGGGAGCCACTACGCTGGGGCCAACGTCCTGACTTTC. It specifies CASSLGSGSHYAGANVLTF.

The chain couples TRBV15 to TRBJ2-2; D is possibly TRBD2 (6 bases). The CDR3 spans 15 residues. Germline lookup yields CDR1 LNHNV and CDR2 YYDKDF (reference sequence). V was clipped by 7 bases and J by 5 bases, with 17 bases between them. The chain's CDR3 is CATTPGLIDTGELFF. The CDR3 nucleotides are TGTGCCACCACTCCGGGACTCATAGATACCGGGGAGCTGTTTTTT. Based on the CDR3 plus reference TRBV15 and TRBJ2-2, the full variable domain is DAMVIQNPRYQVTQFGKPVTLSCSQTLNHNVMYWYQQKSSQAPKLLFHYYDKDFNNEADTPDNFQSRRPNTSFCFLDIRSPGLGDTAMYLCATTPGLIDTGELFFGEGSRLTVL.

The chain has TRBV5-6 and TRBJ1-1; D is ambiguous. The ends were cut back, 4 bases at V and 3 bases at J, with 16 bases in the middle. This CDR3 is built from 15 residues. Per the germline V gene, CDR1 is SGHDT and CDR2 is YYEEEE. In nucleotides, the CDR3 is TGTGCCAGCAGCAAGGCTGGGTCCTACCACACTGAAGCTTTCTTT. Its protein is CASSKAGSYHTEAFF.

The chain carries TRBV27 and TRBJ2-7; D possibly uses TRBD1 or TRBD2 (5 bases each). V was pared by 8 bases and J by 2 bases, with 13 bases between. The CDR3 totals 13 residues. Germline V gene data show CDR1 as MNHEY and CDR2 as SMNVEV (reference sequence). The CDR3 bases are TGTGCCAGCGGGGGAGCGAGGGCCTACGAGCAGTACTTC. Translation: CASGGARAYEQYF.

The CDR3 DNA reads TGTGCCAGCAGCCAAGATGGGCTAGCGACGTACCAAGAGACCCAGTACTTC. It codes for CASSQDGLATYQETQYF. The V and J genes are TRBV4-2 and TRBJ2-5, with D tentatively TRBD2 (6 bases). This CDR3 comprises 17 residues. The V end was cut by 0 bases, the J end by 0 bases, with 14 bases between. Looked up from germline, CDR1 is LGHNA and CDR2 is YNFKEQ.

The chain combines TRBV5-6 with TRBJ1-2; the match to TRBD1 covers 10 bases. The J segment lost 6 bases and the V segment lost 2 bases, leaving 16 bases of the junction unmatched. The CDR3 has 18 residues. In germline, CDR1 is SGHDT, CDR2 YYEEEE. DNA of the CDR3: TGTGCCAGCAGCTTTTCACAAGTGTCCCCGACAGGGGGCCATGGCTACACCTTC. Translation: CASSFSQVSPTGGHGYTF.

This chain links TRBV7-9 with TRBJ2-1, with D uncertain. There are 14 residues in the CDR3. V gave up 8 bases and J gave up 8 bases, with 19 bases separating them. CDR1 is SEHNR and CDR2 is FQNEAQ in the germline V gene (reference sequence). CDR3 protein: CASVLSLVIYEQFF. The DNA of the CDR3 is TGTGCCAGCGTTTTATCGCTAGTTATCTATGAGCAGTTCTTC.

This chain uses TRBV30 with TRBJ1-1, with D tentatively TRBD1 (5 bases). Germline V gives CDR1 GTSNPN, CDR2 SVGIG (reference sequence). The CDR3 extends over 11 amino acids. CDR3 in DNA: TGTGCTGGGGGACTCAACACTGAAGCTTTCTTT. As protein: CAGGLNTEAFF. Drawing the rest from reference TRBV30 and TRBJ1-1, the complete variable domain is SQTIHQWPATLVQPVGSPLSLECTVEGTSNPNLYWYRQAAGRGLQLLFYSVGIGQISSEVPQNLSASRPQDRQFILSSKKLLLSDSGFYLCAGGLNTEAFFGQGTRLTVV.

The rearrangement links TRBV19 to TRBJ2-1, with 7 bases fitting TRBD2. This CDR3 spans 11 amino acids. The trim removed 5 bases at V and 14 bases at J, leaving 6 bases unmatched. CDR1 and CDR2 from the germline V gene are LNHDA and SQIVND (reference sequence). The CDR3 DNA is TGTGCCAGTAGTTTTGGACTAGAAGAGTTCTTC. This codes for CASSFGLEEFF.

The chain recombines TRBV29-1 with TRBJ2-2, with D possibly matching TRBD1 (6 bases). There are 21 residues in the CDR3. Germline-derived CDR1 and CDR2 are SQVTM and ANQGSEA. V was pared by 1 base and J by 0 bases, with 27 bases between. The CDR3 here is CSVEAISWSPGDGPNTGELFF. CDR3 in DNA: TGCAGCGTTGAAGCAATATCTTGGAGCCCAGGGGACGGACCGAACACCGGGGAGCTGTTTTTT.